A single sample is the source of the 8 T cell receptor beta chains below, sequenced in a study of cytomegalovirus exposure and HLA in healthy donors. 60 Vbeta and 13 Jbeta primers were used in PCR. Using immunoSEQ multiplex PCR, the repertoire was profiled, and TCRdb retains in-frame clones only, with some absent. This sample yields under 100,000 clones, of which 63% are seen a single time; over 14% belongs to the top ten. The sample comprised PBMCs. The receptors were sampled from a woman in her 40s in good health and CMV-seropositive.

V and J are TRBV6-5 and TRBJ2-3; TRBD1 is a possible D gene (7 bases). The CDR3 sequence is 15 residues long. Germline V CDR1 and CDR2: MNHEY, SVGAGI. The ends were cut back, 2 bases at V and 6 bases at J, with 15 bases in the middle. Written as DNA, the CDR3 is TGTGCCAGCAGTTACCAGGGGGGCCGGTCGGATACGCAGTATTTT. Its protein product is CASSYQGGRSDTQYF.

The gene calls are TRBV29-1 and TRBJ2-5; possibly TRBD1 for D (5 bases). CDR3 size: 12 residues. CDR1 and CDR2 from the germline V gene are SQVTM and ANQGSEA. The germline V and J ends were trimmed by 5 bases and 4 bases, with 11 bases remaining between them. CDR3 residues: CSVLTVRETQYF. The CDR3 coding sequence is TGCAGCGTTCTGACAGTCCGAGAGACCCAGTACTTC.

V and J are TRBV7-2 and TRBJ2-6, with 11 bases identical to TRBD2. From germline, CDR1 is SGHTA and CDR2 FQGNSA. J lost 0 bases, V lost 5 bases, and 9 bases had no gene match. This CDR3 has 19 amino acids. The CDR3 nucleotides read TGTGCCAGCAGCCCTAGAACTAGCGGGGGACTCTCTGGGGCCAACGTCCTGACTTTC. Encoded protein: CASSPRTSGGLSGANVLTF.

The rearrangement links TRBV28 to TRBJ1-5; 8 nucleotides match TRBD1. There are 15 residues in the CDR3. V shed 3 bases and J 2 bases; nucleotides not matched to a gene: 3. Germline-derived CDR1 and CDR2 are MDHEN and SYDVKM. CDR3 sequence: CASSFGQGGNQPQHF. As DNA, the CDR3 is TGTGCCAGCAGTTTTGGACAGGGCGGCAATCAGCCCCAGCATTTT.

The rearrangement uses TRBV6-1 and TRBJ2-7, with a tentative D call TRBD2 (5 bases). Germline loops: CDR1 MNHNS, CDR2 SASEGT. V lost 3 bases, J lost 7 bases, and 19 bases lay in between. CDR3 length: 15 amino acids. The CDR3 protein is CASSDAAVGGWEQYF. CDR3 nucleotides: TGTGCCAGCAGTGACGCAGCGGTGGGTGGCTGGGAGCAGTACTTC.

This clone was seen only a few times. This rearrangement joins TRBV6-6 to TRBJ2-1; 8 nucleotides agree with TRBD1. CDR1 is MNHNY, CDR2 SVGAGI, per germline (reference sequence). CDR3 length equals 14 residues. Germline trimming cut 7 bases from V and 3 bases from J; bases unmatched to any gene: 5. The DNA for the CDR3 is TGTGCCAGCACCCAGGGGGCCCACTACAATGAGCAGTTCTTC. Its protein is CASTQGAHYNEQFF.

In its sample, this clone was seen a few times. The chain has TRBV6-1 and TRBJ2-7; TRBD2 matches 10 bases. The CDR3 is 15 residues long. Trimming took 4 bases from V and 3 from J; bases not matched to a gene: 6. Per germline, CDR1 MNHNS and CDR2 SASEGT. As DNA, the CDR3 is TGTGCCAGCAGTGGTACTAGCGGGGCATACTACGAGCAGTACTTC. It specifies CASSGTSGAYYEQYF.

The V and J genes are TRBV28 and TRBJ2-7; 10 nucleotides agree with TRBD1. With V trimmed by 6 bases and J by 5 bases, 19 bases remained unmatched. Germline lookup yields CDR1 MDHEN and CDR2 SYDVKM. The CDR3 is made up of 18 amino acids. The CDR3 DNA sequence: TGTGCCAGCAGCCTTACTCAAATACCGGGACAGGGGATCGACGAGCAGTACTTC. Amino acid sequence: CASSLTQIPGQGIDEQYF.